The 12 T cell receptor beta chains listed next were all sequenced from one sample in a study of chemoradiotherapy in HPV16-positive cancers. TCRdb's table, derived via immunoSEQ multiplex PCR, lists solely in-frame clones and lacks some. This table has approximately 7,700 clones, roughly 88% appearing once. This sample comprised tumor tissue, obtained from a patient who underwent chemoradiotherapy. The receptors stem from a human donor with HPV-associated anogenital cancer.

The gene calls are TRBV5-6 and TRBJ1-1; 11 bases line up with TRBD1. The CDR3 is made up of 17 amino acids. Germline V lookup: CDR1 SGHDT, CDR2 YYEEEE. V lost 2 bases to trimming and J lost 4 bases; unmatched junction nucleotides: 10. The CDR3 DNA reads TGTGCCAGCAGCTTCGGACAGGGGGCGGTTTTGGGCACTGAAGCTTTCTTT. This encodes CASSFGQGAVLGTEAFF.

V usage is TRBV6-6 and J usage is TRBJ1-1; TRBD1 might be the D (5 bases). Trimming shortened V by 6 bases and J by 0 bases, and 11 bases separated the two germline ends. This CDR3 is 14 amino acids long. Germline V gene sequence: CDR1 MNHNY, CDR2 SVGAGI (reference sequence). The CDR3 spells CASSLTELNTEAFF. The CDR3 DNA follows: TGTGCCAGCAGCCTGACAGAGTTGAACACTGAAGCTTTCTTT.

The genes are TRBV28 and TRBJ1-4; D may be TRBD1 (5 bases). The CDR3 has 15 residues. Germline CDR1 is MDHEN and CDR2 is SYDVKM. Trimming stripped 1 base from V and 8 bases from J, with 14 bases between. The CDR3 DNA follows: TGTGCCAGCAGTTTATTGGGGCCGGACCTCGAAAAACTGTTTTTT. Its translation: CASSLLGPDLEKLFF.

V usage is TRBV14 and J usage is TRBJ1-1; 9 nucleotides match TRBD1. The V gene's germline CDR1 is SGHDN and CDR2 FVKESK. This CDR3 is built from 15 residues. V was pared by 0 bases and J by 5 bases, with 4 bases of the junction left unmatched. The CDR3 coding sequence is TGTGCCAGCAGCCAAGATAGGACAGGGGTGACTGAAGCTTTCTTT. Its protein is CASSQDRTGVTEAFF.

This chain's CDR3 is CASSQVGTGQSQPQHF. As DNA, the CDR3 is TGCGCCAGCAGCCAGGTAGGAACAGGGCAATCTCAGCCCCAGCATTTT. V gene TRBV4-1 combines with J gene TRBJ1-5; tentatively, D is TRBD1 (6 bases). V was cut by 3 bases and J by 6 bases, with 18 bases left in between. The CDR3 sequence is 16 residues long. Germline CDR1 MGHRA, CDR2 YSYEKL.

This clone appeared once. The chain links TRBV6-6 to TRBJ1-3; unclear D gene. CDR3 length equals 11 residues. Germline lookup yields CDR1 MNHNY and CDR2 SVGAGI (reference sequence). The CDR3 loop reads CAGKGGNTIYF. CDR3 nucleotide sequence: TGTGCGGGAAAGGGAGGAAACACCATATATTTT.

The V call is TRBV28, the J call TRBJ1-5; D is uncertain. V lost 7 bases to trimming and J lost 2 bases, with 15 bases between them. Germline values: CDR1 MDHEN, CDR2 SYDVKM. The CDR3 extends over 15 amino acids. In DNA form, the CDR3 reads TGTGCCAGCACCTCTCCTTCCTTGGGCAATCAGCCCCAGCATTTT. Its protein is CASTSPSLGNQPQHF.

V and J are TRBV29-1 and TRBJ2-3; 12 bases are a match to TRBD1. Germline-derived CDR1 and CDR2 are SQVTM and ANQGSEA. V dropped 3 bases and J dropped 6; count of bases not matched to a gene: 10. The CDR3 covers 16 residues. The CDR3 loop reads CSVDGTGGRGGDTQYF. CDR3 in DNA: TGCAGCGTTGATGGGACAGGGGGCCGGGGAGGGGATACGCAGTATTTT.

The sample holds one count of this clone. The chain joins TRBV7-9 to TRBJ1-3; D remains ambiguous. This CDR3 region has 14 residues. V was pared by 1 base and J by 1 base, with 5 bases between. Germline CDR1 reads SEHNR; CDR2 reads FQNEAQ (reference sequence). CDR3 nucleotide sequence: TGTGCCAGCAGCTTAGAGGGATCTGGAAACACCATATATTTT. Translating it yields CASSLEGSGNTIYF.

This chain connects TRBV18 to TRBJ2-2; a possible D gene is TRBD2 (6 bases). The CDR3 totals 16 residues. The germline CDR1 and CDR2 sequences are KGHSH and LQKENI. V gave up 3 bases and J gave up 3 bases, with 14 bases separating them. CDR3 in amino acids: CASSPQAPGDTGELFF. For the CDR3, the DNA is TGTGCCAGCTCACCTCAGGCTCCGGGAGACACCGGGGAGCTGTTTTTT.

This chain uses TRBV5-4 with TRBJ1-6, with D perhaps matching TRBD1 (5 bases). CDR1 is SGHNT and CDR2 is YYREEE in the germline V gene (reference sequence). Trimming removed 3 bases from V and 6 bases from J, with 10 bases in between. The CDR3 length is 14 residues. The CDR3: CASSSRDLNSPLHF. CDR3 DNA sequence: TGTGCCAGCAGCTCCCGGGACCTTAATTCACCCCTCCACTTT.

The chain has TRBV6-6 and TRBJ1-2, with a possible D match to TRBD1 (5 bases). The V end lost 1 base, the J end lost 3 bases, and 6 bases lay between the germline ends. The CDR3 is 13 residues long. The germline V gene encodes CDR1 MNHNY and CDR2 SVGAGI (reference sequence). CDR3 sequence: CASSYWGDYGYTF. DNA of the CDR3: TGTGCCAGCAGTTACTGGGGGGACTATGGCTACACCTTC.